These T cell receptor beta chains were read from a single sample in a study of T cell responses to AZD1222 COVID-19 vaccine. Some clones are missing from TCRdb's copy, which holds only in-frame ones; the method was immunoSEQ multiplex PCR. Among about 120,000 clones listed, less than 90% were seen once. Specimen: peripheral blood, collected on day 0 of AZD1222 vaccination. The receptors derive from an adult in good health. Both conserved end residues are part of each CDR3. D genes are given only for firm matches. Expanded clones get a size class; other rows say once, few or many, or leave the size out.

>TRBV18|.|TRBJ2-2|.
CASNPGDTGELFF
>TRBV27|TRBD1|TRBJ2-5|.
CASSLRGTGPETQYF
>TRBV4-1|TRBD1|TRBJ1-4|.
CASSHNRGTNEKLFF
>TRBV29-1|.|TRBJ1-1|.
CSVGQGNTEAFF
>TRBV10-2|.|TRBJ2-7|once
CASSERGLGDEQYF
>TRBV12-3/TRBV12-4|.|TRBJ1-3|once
CASRAPGTIYF
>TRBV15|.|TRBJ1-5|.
CATSRVGGGQPQHF
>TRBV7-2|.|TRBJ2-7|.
CASSPFSGPYEQYF
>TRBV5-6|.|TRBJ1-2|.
CASSLGQGAYGYTF
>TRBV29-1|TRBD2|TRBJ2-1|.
CSVGSGVYNEQFF
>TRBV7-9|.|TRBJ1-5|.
CASSLDGGGQPQHF
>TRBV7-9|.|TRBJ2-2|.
CASSLVGSDTGELFF
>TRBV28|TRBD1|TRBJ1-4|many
CASSFGTVNEKLFF
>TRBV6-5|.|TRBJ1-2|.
CASSYFGQGYTF
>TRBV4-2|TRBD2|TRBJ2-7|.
CASSQEMASGKSSYEQYF
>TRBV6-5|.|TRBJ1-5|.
CASNHQPQHF
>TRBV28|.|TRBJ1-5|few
CASTSGDRNQPQHF
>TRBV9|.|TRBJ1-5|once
CASSVGPRNNQPQHF
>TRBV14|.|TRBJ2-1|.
CASSQVGSRAYEQFF
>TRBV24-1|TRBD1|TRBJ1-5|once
CATGGTVNQPQHF
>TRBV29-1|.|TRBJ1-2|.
CSVDRGGKYGYTF
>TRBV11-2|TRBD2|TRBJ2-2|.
CASSPIAGGSTGELFF
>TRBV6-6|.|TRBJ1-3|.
CASSYSTRVSGNTIYF
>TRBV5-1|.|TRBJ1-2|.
CASSLAGEANYGYTF
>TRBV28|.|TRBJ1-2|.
CASRRFTGLRGYTF
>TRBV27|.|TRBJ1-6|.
CASSGRGSSYNSPLHF
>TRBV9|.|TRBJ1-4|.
CASSVAQGFNEKLFF
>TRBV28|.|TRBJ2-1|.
CASKGGAVPYNEQFF
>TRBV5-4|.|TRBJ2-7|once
CASSFLSGAISYEQYF
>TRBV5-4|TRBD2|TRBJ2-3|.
CASTTGLAGDYTDTQYF
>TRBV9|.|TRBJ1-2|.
CASSPRGGGFLGYTF
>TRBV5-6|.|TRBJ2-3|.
CASQRSDTQYF
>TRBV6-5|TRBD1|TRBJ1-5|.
CASSMTGGNNQPQHF
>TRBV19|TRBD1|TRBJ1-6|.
CASSIQGVGSPLHF
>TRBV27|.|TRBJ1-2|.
CASRSEGRANYTF
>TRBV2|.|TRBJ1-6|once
CASSARLLLSYNSPLHF
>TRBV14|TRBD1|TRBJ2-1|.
CASSRQGRSEQFF
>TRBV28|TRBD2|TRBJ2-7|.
CASTKAGEGVGYEQYF
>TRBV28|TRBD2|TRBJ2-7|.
CASSLVWERENGEQYF
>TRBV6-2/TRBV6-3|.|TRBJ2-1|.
CASSGSRYNEQFF
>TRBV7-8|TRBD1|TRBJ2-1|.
CASSLRQGYDEQFF
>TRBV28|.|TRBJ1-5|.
CASSPSPGGRGRNQPQHF
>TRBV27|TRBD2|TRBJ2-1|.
CASSPGLAGGPRYNEQFF
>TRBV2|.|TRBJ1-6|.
CASSEWGKGSPLHF
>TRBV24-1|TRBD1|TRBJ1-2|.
CATSDVTGGVYGYTF
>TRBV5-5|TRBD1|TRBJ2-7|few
CASSASMKVGRGWSYEQYF
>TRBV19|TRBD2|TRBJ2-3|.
CASSKSIAGGRTDTQYF
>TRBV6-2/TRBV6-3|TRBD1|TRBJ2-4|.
CASSTPGTGRFGNIQYF
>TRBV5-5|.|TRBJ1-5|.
CASGTGTSNQPQHF
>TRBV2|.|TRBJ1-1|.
CASSGQLNTEAFF
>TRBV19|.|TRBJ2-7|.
CASSIRTSRTYEQYF
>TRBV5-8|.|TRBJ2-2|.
CASRLDSFSNTGELFF
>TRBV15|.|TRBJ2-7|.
CARLSSYEQYF
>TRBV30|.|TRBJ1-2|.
CAWKDFLSNYGYTF
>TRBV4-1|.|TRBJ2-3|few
CASSQGRGTFTDTQYF